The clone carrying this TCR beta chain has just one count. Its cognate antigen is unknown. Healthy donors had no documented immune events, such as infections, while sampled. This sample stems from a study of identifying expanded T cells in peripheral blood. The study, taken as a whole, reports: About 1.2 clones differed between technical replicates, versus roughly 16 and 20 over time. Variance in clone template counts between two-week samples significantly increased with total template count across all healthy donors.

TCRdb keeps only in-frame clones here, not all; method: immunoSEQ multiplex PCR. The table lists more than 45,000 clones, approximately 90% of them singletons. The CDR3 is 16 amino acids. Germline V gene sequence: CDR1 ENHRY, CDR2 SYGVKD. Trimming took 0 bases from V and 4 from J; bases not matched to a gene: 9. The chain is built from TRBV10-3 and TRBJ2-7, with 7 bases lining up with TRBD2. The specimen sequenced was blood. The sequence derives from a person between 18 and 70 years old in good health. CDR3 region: CAISESDGGWRYEQYF. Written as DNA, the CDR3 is TGTGCCATCAGTGAGTCGGACGGGGGGTGGAGGTACGAGCAGTACTTC.